This TCR beta chain was recovered during a study of blood T cells in healthy people across ages. As concerns this clonotype: Its antigen is not known.

A J-beta primer mix and a sample-barcoded 5' primer were used in a second PCR of roughly 6 to 11 cycles. TCRdb independently ran MiXCR on the 5' RACE reads; one entry per CDR3 protein. The table lists approximately 1.5 million distinct CDR3 sequences, about 45% of them singletons. General study points: Roughly linearly, TCR beta diversity per million T cells fell as age increased.

Germline-derived CDR1 and CDR2 are SGHTA and FQGNSA. Trimming cost V 8 bases and J 4 bases, with 12 bases left between them. The CDR3 totals 13 residues. This TCR came from a woman younger than 30 in good health. This chain uses TRBV7-2 with TRBJ2-1; tentatively, D is TRBD1 (5 bases). The sample taken for sequencing was blood. The CDR3 DNA sequence: TGTGCCAGCGGCATCCCAGGGTACAATGAGCAGTTCTTC. It codes for CASGIPGYNEQFF.